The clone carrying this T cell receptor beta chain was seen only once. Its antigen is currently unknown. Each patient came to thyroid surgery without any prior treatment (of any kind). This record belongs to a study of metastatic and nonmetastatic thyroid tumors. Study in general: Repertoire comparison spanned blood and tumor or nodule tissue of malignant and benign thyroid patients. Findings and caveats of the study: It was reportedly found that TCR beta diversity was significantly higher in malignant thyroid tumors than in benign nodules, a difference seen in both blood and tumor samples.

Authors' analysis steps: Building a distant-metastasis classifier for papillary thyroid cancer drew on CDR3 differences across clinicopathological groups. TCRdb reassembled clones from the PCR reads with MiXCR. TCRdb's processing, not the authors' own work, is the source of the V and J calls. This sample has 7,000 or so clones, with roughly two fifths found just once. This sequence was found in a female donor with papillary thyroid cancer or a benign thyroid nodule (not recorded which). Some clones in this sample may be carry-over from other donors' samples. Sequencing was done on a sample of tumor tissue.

The CDR3 coding sequence is TGTGCCAGCAGCTTAACTGGGGTCAATGAGCAGTTCTTC. Protein product: CASSLTGVNEQFF. The genes are TRBV7-3 and TRBJ2-1; D is unresolved. Trimming stripped 0 bases from V and 6 bases from J, with 6 bases between. Germline V gives CDR1 SGHTA, CDR2 FQGTGA. CDR3 size: 13 residues.